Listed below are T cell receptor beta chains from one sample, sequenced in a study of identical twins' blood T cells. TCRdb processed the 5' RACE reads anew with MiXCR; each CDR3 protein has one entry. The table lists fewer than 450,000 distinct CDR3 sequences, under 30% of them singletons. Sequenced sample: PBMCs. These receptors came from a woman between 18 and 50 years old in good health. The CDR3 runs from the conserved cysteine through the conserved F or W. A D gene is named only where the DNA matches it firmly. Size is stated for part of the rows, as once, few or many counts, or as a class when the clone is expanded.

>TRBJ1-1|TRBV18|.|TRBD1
CASSPFDRASSTEAFF
TGTGCCAGCTCGCCCTTCGACAGGGCGTCTTCCACTGAAGCTTTCTTT
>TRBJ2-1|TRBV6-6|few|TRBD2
CASSLAGGPRNEQFF
TGTGCCAGCAGTCTAGCGGGGGGGCCGCGGAATGAGCAGTTCTTC
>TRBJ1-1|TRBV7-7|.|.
CASSPPGLNTEAFF
TGTGCTAGCAGCCCGCCAGGGCTGAACACTGAAGCTTTCTTT
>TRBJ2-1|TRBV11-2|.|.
CASSFLSPSYNEQFF
TGTGCCAGCAGCTTTCTCTCTCCTTCCTACAATGAGCAGTTCTTC
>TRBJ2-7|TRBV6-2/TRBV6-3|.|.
CASSYNRDTYYEQYF
TGTGCCAGCAGTTACAACCGGGACACGTACTACGAGCAGTACTTC
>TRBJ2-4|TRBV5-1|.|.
CASSLVLGSRESTIGIQYF
TGCGCCAGCAGCTTGGTGTTAGGGTCCCGGGAATCAACCATTGGCATTCAGTACTTC
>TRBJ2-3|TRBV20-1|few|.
CSAPGPGPTDTQYF
TGCAGTGCTCCTGGGCCAGGGCCCACAGATACGCAGTATTTT
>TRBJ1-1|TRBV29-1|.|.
CSSGQRNTEAFF
TGCAGCTCAGGACAGAGGAACACTGAAGCTTTCTTT
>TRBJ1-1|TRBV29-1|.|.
CSVESGRRTEAFF
TGCAGCGTTGAATCAGGGAGGAGGACTGAAGCTTTCTTT
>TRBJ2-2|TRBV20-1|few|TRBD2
CSAREAGVHTGELFF
TGCAGTGCCAGGGAAGCGGGAGTACACACCGGGGAGCTGTTTTTT
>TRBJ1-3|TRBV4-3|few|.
CASSQGRRSGNTIYF
TGCGCCAGCAGCCAGGGGCGCCGCTCTGGAAACACCATATATTTT
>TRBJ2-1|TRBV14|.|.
CASSQAGERPEQFF
TGTGCCAGCAGCCAGGCTGGCGAACGGCCTGAGCAGTTCTTC
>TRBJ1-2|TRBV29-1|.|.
CSVEEVTVGFYGYTF
TGCAGCGTTGAGGAGGTTACAGTGGGTTTCTATGGCTACACCTTC
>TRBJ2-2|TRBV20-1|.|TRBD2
CSAASRDYHANTGELFF
TGCAGTGCCGCGTCCCGGGACTACCACGCGAACACCGGAGAGCTGTTTTTT
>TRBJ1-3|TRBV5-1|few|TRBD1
CASSSLPGQGNTIYF
TGCGCCAGCAGCTCTCTTCCGGGACAGGGAAACACCATATATTTT
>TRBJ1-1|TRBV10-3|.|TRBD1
CAIRGDRDVSEAFF
TGTGCCATCAGGGGGGACAGGGATGTAAGTGAAGCTTTCTTT
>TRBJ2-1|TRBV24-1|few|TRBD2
CATSDPGLAGDEQFF
TGTGCCACCAGTGACCCCGGGCTAGCGGGAGATGAGCAGTTCTTC
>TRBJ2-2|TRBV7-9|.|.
CASSLGRPDTGELFF
TGTGCCAGCAGCCTCGGACGACCGGACACCGGGGAGCTGTTTTTT
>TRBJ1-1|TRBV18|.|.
CASSPPLTGGNEAFF
TGTGCCAGCTCACCACCGTTGACGGGGGGGAATGAAGCTTTCTTT
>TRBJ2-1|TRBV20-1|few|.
CSASRLFSDEQFF
TGCAGTGCCAGCAGACTGTTTTCGGATGAGCAGTTCTTC
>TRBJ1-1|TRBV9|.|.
CASSVGRKGEAFF
TGTGCCAGCAGCGTAGGCAGGAAGGGTGAAGCTTTCTTT
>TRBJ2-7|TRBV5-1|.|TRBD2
CASRRSPTSGEPSYEQYF
TGCGCCAGCAGACGCAGCCCCACTAGCGGGGAGCCCTCCTACGAGCAGTACTTC